A single sample is the source of the 17 T cell receptor beta chains below, sequenced in a study of patients and donors after allogeneic stem cell transplantation. MiXCR was run by TCRdb on the RT-PCR reads, yielding one entry per CDR3 protein. The sample shows roughly 140,000 distinct CDR3 sequences, about a third of them seen only once. The sequenced material came from blood, either unsorted or a sorted T cell fraction (not recorded which). The receptors here all came from a human donor who was either an allogeneic HSCT recipient or a stem cell or donor lymphocyte infusion donor (not recorded which). It is not recorded whose cells these are; they may come from a transplant donor.

This clonotype was counted only a few times. V and J are TRBV12-3 or TRBV12-4 and TRBJ1-4; maybe TRBD1 (6 bases). The CDR3 runs to 13 residues. V was pared by 6 bases and J by 7 bases, with 12 bases between. CDR3: CASSGGLGEKLFF. DNA for the CDR3: TGTGCCAGCAGCGGGGGGCTCGGTGAAAAACTGTTTTTT.

V usage is TRBV15 and J usage is TRBJ2-7; 7 nucleotides line up with TRBD1. CDR3 length: 18 amino acids. Germline V gene data show CDR1 as LNHNV and CDR2 as YYDKDF (reference sequence). V lost 1 base, J lost 7 bases, and 19 bases stayed unmatched. The CDR3 DNA reads TGTGCCACCAGCAGAGGCCCGGGACAGTCAGGCTTAGAGCGGGAGCAGTACTTC. This codes for CATSRGPGQSGLEREQYF. The entire variable domain, with the rest obtained from reference TRBV15 and TRBJ2-7, is as follows: DAMVIQNPRYQVTQFGKPVTLSCSQTLNHNVMYWYQQKSSQAPKLLFHYYDKDFNNEADTPDNFQSRRPNTSFCFLDIRSPGLGDTAMYLCATSRGPGQSGLEREQYFGPGTRLTVT.

The J gene is TRBJ1-1, the V gene TRBV7-9; the D gene is possibly TRBD1 (6 bases). Germline V gene sequence: CDR1 SEHNR, CDR2 FQNEAQ (reference sequence). This CDR3 has 16 residues. V was cut by 5 bases and J by 2 bases, with 18 bases left in between. The CDR3 nucleotides are TGTGCCAGCAGCCTTACCGCCGGGACACCAAACACTGAAGCTTTCTTT. This gives the protein CASSLTAGTPNTEAFF.

This clonotype was recorded at least ten times. This sequence joins TRBV20-1 and TRBJ1-4; TRBD1 aligns across 7 bases. CDR1 DFQATT and CDR2 SNEGSKA come from the germline V gene (reference sequence). The CDR3 contains 11 residues. Unmatched junction bases numbered 9, after V lost 4 bases and J lost 16 bases. The CDR3 sequence is CSAKTGQNRFF. As DNA, the CDR3 is TGCAGTGCTAAGACGGGACAGAATCGGTTTTTT.

The sample holds a few counts of this clonotype. This rearrangement joins TRBV7-9 to TRBJ1-6; TRBD1 is a possible D gene (5 bases). V was clipped by 1 base and J by 8 bases, with 12 bases between them. The CDR3 consists of 15 residues. Germline loops: CDR1 SEHNR, CDR2 FQNEAQ (reference sequence). DNA of the CDR3: TGTGCCAGCAGCTTAGAGAAGGGGCGGTATTCACCCCTCCACTTT. It is translated as CASSLEKGRYSPLHF.

This chain uses TRBV3-1 with TRBJ1-2; 7 bases fit TRBD1. This CDR3 region has 16 residues. CDR1 and CDR2 (germline): LGHDT, YNNKEL (reference sequence). V shed 0 bases and J 3 bases; nucleotides not matched to a gene: 7. The CDR3 DNA sequence: TGTGCCAGCAGCCAAGATCGTAGGGGGCGAGACTATGGCTACACCTTC. This sequence encodes CASSQDRRGRDYGYTF.

The CDR3 DNA reads as TGTGCCAGCAGTTACGCAGACAGGGCCCCCTACGAGCAGTACGTC. It codes for CASSYADRAPYEQYV. The genes are TRBV6-2 or TRBV6-3 and TRBJ2-7; TRBD1 matches 7 bases. The junction had 6 bases not matched to a gene; V was cut back by 2 bases and J by 2 bases. The CDR3 contains 15 residues. Germline loops: CDR1 MNHEY, CDR2 SVGEGT.

This chain links TRBV12-3 or TRBV12-4 with TRBJ1-1, with a weak D call TRBD1 (5 bases). The V gene lost 5 bases and the J gene lost 5 bases, with 12 bases spanning the gap. The CDR3 extends over 13 amino acids. Written as DNA, the CDR3 is TGTGCCAGCAGTCCGGACACGAGGACTGAAGCTTTCTTT. Protein product: CASSPDTRTEAFF.

This clonotype was counted between two and nine times. V and J are TRBV12-3 or TRBV12-4 and TRBJ1-2, with D hard to call. This CDR3 comprises 12 residues. With 7 bases removed from V and 4 bases from J, the gap between germline ends came to 10 bases. DNA of the CDR3: TGTGCCAGCACCCTCGACGGCTATGGCTACACCTTC. This sequence encodes CASTLDGYGYTF.

This CDR3 is CASTSGQSSYNSPLHF. DNA of the CDR3: TGTGCCAGCACCTCCGGACAGAGCTCCTATAATTCACCCCTCCACTTT. V gene TRBV6-2 or TRBV6-3 combines with J gene TRBJ1-6; possibly TRBD1 for D (6 bases). In germline, CDR1 is MNHEY, CDR2 SVGEGT. Trimming pared 7 bases from V and 0 bases from J, leaving 13 bases between. This CDR3 is 16 amino acids long.

The table lists this clonotype with a few counts. The chain is built from TRBV5-5 and TRBJ2-3, with no clear D. The CDR3 runs 13 residues. Germline V gives CDR1 SGHKS, CDR2 YYEKEE (reference sequence). Trimming took off 5 bases at V and 3 bases at J, with 10 bases between the two ends. CDR3 region: CASRVENTDTQYF. In nucleotides, the CDR3 is TGTGCCAGCAGGGTTGAAAATACAGATACGCAGTATTTT. Together with reference TRBV5-5 and TRBJ2-3, the CDR3 gives the full variable domain: DAGVTQSPTHLIKTRGQQVTLRCSPISGHKSVSWYQQVLGQGPQFIFQYYEKEERGRGNFPDRFSARQFPNYSSELNVNALLLGDSALYLCASRVENTDTQYFGPGTRLTVL.

V usage is TRBV6-1 and J usage is TRBJ2-5, with a possible D match to TRBD1 (5 bases). V gave up 3 bases and J gave up 3 bases, with 11 bases separating them. Germline V CDR1 and CDR2: MNHNS, SASEGT. CDR3 length: 14 residues. CDR3 region: CASSESFREETQYF. The DNA for the CDR3 is TGTGCCAGCAGTGAGTCGTTCAGGGAAGAGACCCAGTACTTC.

A few counts support this clonotype. The rearrangement links TRBV25-1 to TRBJ1-2; D remains ambiguous. Germline V gene sequence: CDR1 MGHDK, CDR2 SYGVNS. The CDR3 is 15 residues long. The V and J ends lost 4 bases and 6 bases respectively, with 18 bases between them. This chain's CDR3 is CASSVRAGSMNGYTF. CDR3 nucleotides: TGTGCCAGCAGTGTTCGGGCCGGATCCATGAATGGCTACACCTTC.

The sample holds one count of this clonotype. This chain connects TRBV5-1 to TRBJ1-3; the D is unclear. The germline gives CDR1 SGHRS, CDR2 YFSETQ. Trimming stripped 0 bases from V and 0 bases from J, with 4 bases between. This CDR3 is 14 amino acids long. The CDR3 region has the DNA TGCGCCAGCAGCTTGGTTGGCTCTGGAAACACCATATATTTT. Encoded protein: CASSLVGSGNTIYF.

This clonotype has more than one count but fewer than ten. V usage is TRBV9 and J usage is TRBJ2-1; a weak D match, TRBD2 (6 bases). Trimming removed 0 bases at V and 9 bases at J, with 16 bases between. The germline gives CDR1 SGDLS, CDR2 YYNGEE. The CDR3 runs 15 residues. CDR3 in amino acids: CASSVGGEIIGEQFF. CDR3 in DNA: TGTGCCAGCAGCGTAGGGGGGGAGATTATAGGTGAGCAGTTCTTC.

The chain has TRBV28 and TRBJ1-2; D is uncertain. With 7 bases removed from V and 3 bases from J, the gap between germline ends came to 12 bases. The CDR3 has 13 amino acids. CDR1 MDHEN and CDR2 SYDVKM come from the germline V gene. The CDR3 reads CASIKGRHYGYTF. CDR3 nucleotides: TGTGCCAGCATCAAAGGTCGGCACTATGGCTACACCTTC.

This chain joins TRBV12-3 or TRBV12-4 and TRBJ2-2; tentatively, D is TRBD2 (7 bases). This CDR3 has 16 residues. V gave up 6 bases and J gave up 7 bases, with 21 bases separating them. The CDR3: CASRQPYGGGIGELFF. Written as DNA, the CDR3 is TGTGCCAGCAGGCAGCCCTATGGGGGGGGCATCGGGGAGCTGTTTTTT.